This T cell receptor (beta chain) was recovered during a study of post-analysis software for immune sequencing data. General study results and limits: Those samples that were prepared in the same batch co-clustered strongly by F measure. Controls had significantly higher normalized Chao1 diversity than multiple sclerosis patients.

Of note for this clonotype: The antigen is undetermined.

Unique molecular identifiers tagged the TCR beta cDNA libraries. From roughly 1 to 10 million T cells, a few hundred thousand cDNA molecules were obtained. TCRdb re-derived calls from the PCR reads in MiXCR, one entry per CDR3 protein. The sample yields a few hundred thousand distinct CDR3 sequences, 30% to 45% seen once. This TCR came from a girl aged 5 to 17 with multiple sclerosis. The specimen sequenced was blood.

DNA of the CDR3: TGTGCCAGCAGATCAGACAGGGGGCGTAACTATGGCTACACCTTC. This gives the protein CASRSDRGRNYGYTF. J is TRBJ1-2 and V is TRBV7-9; TRBD1 matches at 10 bases. V lost 6 bases, J lost 1 base, and 5 bases stayed unmatched. CDR1 and CDR2 (germline): SEHNR, FQNEAQ (reference sequence). This CDR3 region has 15 residues.